Following are 3 T cell receptor beta chains from one sample sequenced in a study of beta chain features in type 1 diabetes (dated by TCRdb to 2016 to 2019). To prepare the library, the immunoSEQ multiplex PCR assay was applied. All of the isolated RNA was reverse transcribed with the High Capacity cDNA Reverse Transcription Kit, so expressed TCRB transcripts were sequenced. TCRdb mirrors the immuneACCESS table, restricted to in-frame sequences. Some clones are absent from its copies; in checked studies, under half trace to an unresolved V gene, and the reason for the others is unknown. Within this sample are some 900,000 clones, with 15% to 20% of them counted one time only. The ten most abundant clones make up roughly 0.025% of the sample. What was sequenced was naive CD4+ T cells from blood. The sample's cell subset or site, from its label and the paper: true naive CD4+ T cells. All receptors come from a woman between 18 and 29 years old in good health.

The chain joins TRBV7-9 to TRBJ2-5; D is possibly TRBD1 (6 bases). Trimming shortened V by 5 bases and J by 7 bases, and 11 bases separated the two germline ends. In germline, CDR1 is SEHNR, CDR2 FQNEAQ (reference sequence). The CDR3 has 12 amino acids. The CDR3 region has the DNA TGTGCCAGCAGCCTAATAGGGGGGACCCAGTACTTC. Amino acid sequence: CASSLIGGTQYF.

This clone was detected only a few times. The V gene is TRBV28, the J gene TRBJ2-1; D might be TRBD1 or TRBD2, each matching 5 bases. Germline V gene sequence: CDR1 MDHEN, CDR2 SYDVKM. Trimming took off 8 bases at V and 0 bases at J, with 14 bases between the two ends. The CDR3 is 15 residues long. CDR3 coding DNA: TGTGCCAGCGGTGAGGGGAGCCCCTCCTACAATGAGCAGTTCTTC. Protein sequence: CASGEGSPSYNEQFF. The whole variable domain, remainder taken from reference TRBV28 and TRBJ2-1, is DVKVTQSSRYLVKRTGEKVFLECVQDMDHENMFWYRQDPGLGLRLIYFSYDVKMKEKGDIPEGYSVSREKKERFSLILESASTNQTSMYLCASGEGSPSYNEQFFGPGTRLTVL.

This chain connects TRBV5-1 to TRBJ2-3, with 10 bases aligning to TRBD2. This CDR3 is 18 amino acids long. The V segment lost 1 base and the J segment 6 bases; nucleotides outside the gene matches: 14. Germline assignment: CDR1 SGHRS and CDR2 YFSETQ. Here the CDR3 reads CASSLLLAGVSLTDTQYF. The DNA for the CDR3 is TGCGCCAGCAGCTTGCTTCTAGCGGGAGTATCGTTGACGGATACGCAGTATTTT.